A single T cell receptor beta chain is shown here with its context. Using immunoSEQ multiplex PCR, the repertoire was profiled, and TCRdb retains in-frame clones only, with some absent. The table lists about 93,000 clones, around 92% of them singletons, with 2% to 2.5% in the top ten. V was cut by 6 bases and J by 1 base, with 8 bases left in between. Germline lookup yields CDR1 SQVTM and CDR2 ANQGSEA. The CDR3 is made up of 12 amino acids. The sample is drawn from a study of T cell changes during pregnancy in multiple sclerosis. V is TRBV29-1 and J is TRBJ2-3; D gene ambiguous. This receptor was identified in a female donor with multiple sclerosis, enrolled in a pregnancy study. The material was peripheral blood, obtained after pregnancy. The CDR3 DNA is TGCAGCGTGAGAGGCGGCACAGATACGCAGTATTTT. This codes for CSVRGGTDTQYF.